Below are 10 T cell receptor beta chains sequenced from a single sample in a study of response to subunit inactivated influenza vaccine. TCRdb recomputed calls from the RT-PCR reads with MiXCR, one row per CDR3 protein. The table records about 780,000 distinct CDR3 sequences, under 20% of them present only once. Specimen: PBMCs from blood, collected more than 4 days after vaccination. The receptor source for this set is a man aged 50-60 years who received an inactivated influenza vaccine.

The chain has TRBV9 and TRBJ2-3; possibly TRBD1 or TRBD2 for D (5 bases each). V was cut by 0 bases and J by 1 base, with 9 bases left in between. There are 15 residues in the CDR3. Looked up from germline, CDR1 is SGDLS and CDR2 is YYNGEE. The CDR3 spells CASSVVGAGTDTQYF. The CDR3 DNA is TGTGCCAGCAGCGTAGTCGGGGCGGGCACAGATACGCAGTATTTT.

In this sample, this clonotype turned up a few times. The chain couples TRBV30 to TRBJ2-5; D not certain. The CDR3 length is 13 residues. V lost 0 bases, J lost 4 bases, and 9 bases lay in between. Germline assignment: CDR1 GTSNPN and CDR2 SVGIG (reference sequence). CDR3 amino acids: CAWSVTFGETQYF. DNA for the CDR3: TGTGCCTGGAGTGTAACCTTCGGAGAGACCCAGTACTTC.

The V gene is TRBV7-2, the J gene TRBJ2-7, with D possibly being TRBD1 or TRBD2 (5 bases each). The CDR3 sequence is 15 residues long. CDR1 and CDR2 from the germline V gene are SGHTA and FQGNSA. V gave up 4 bases and J gave up 6 bases, with 19 bases separating them. CDR3 DNA sequence: TGTGCCAGCAGCTACCGACAGATCCCTGAGGGCGAGCAGTACTTC. Translation gives CASSYRQIPEGEQYF.

V usage is TRBV12-3 or TRBV12-4 and J usage is TRBJ2-2; TRBD2 agrees at 7 bases. The CDR3 consists of 15 residues. V gave up 10 bases and J gave up 1 base; unmatched junction bases: 9. DNA for the CDR3: TGTGCCACTGCAGTTGGGGGGGGGAACACCGGGGAGCTGTTTTTT. Translating it yields CATAVGGGNTGELFF.

Only a few counts were recorded for this clonotype. This chain's CDR3 is CASNDRGTYNEQFF. The CDR3 bases are TGTGCCAGCAATGACAGGGGGACCTACAATGAGCAGTTCTTC. The V gene is TRBV12-3 or TRBV12-4, the J gene TRBJ2-1, with 9 bases fitting TRBD1. V shed 7 bases, J shed 2 bases, and the junction held 3 bases outside the gene matches. The CDR3 runs 14 residues.

This sequence joins TRBV5-1 and TRBJ2-1, with 10 bases identical to TRBD2. The CDR3 has 20 amino acids. The germline V gene encodes CDR1 SGHRS and CDR2 YFSETQ. J was trimmed by 0 bases and V by 1 base; bases with no gene match: 13. CDR3 nucleotides: TGCGCCAGCAGCTTGATCGGTACTAGCGGGGCCCGTAGCTCCTACAATGAGCAGTTCTTC. The encoded protein is CASSLIGTSGARSSYNEQFF.

This clonotype was detected only a few times. The chain joins TRBV6-5 to TRBJ2-1, with D possibly matching TRBD2 (5 bases). Germline V gives CDR1 MNHEY, CDR2 SVGAGI. Trimming removed 0 bases from V and 5 bases from J, with 11 bases in between. There are 15 residues in the CDR3. CDR3 nucleotides: TGTGCCAGCAGTTACTCCCGGGGAAGGAACAATGAGCAGTTCTTC. This encodes CASSYSRGRNNEQFF.

This clonotype was seen only a few times. The CDR3: CASKLGGSSYNEQFF. In nucleotides, the CDR3 is TGTGCCAGCAAGCTCGGGGGGAGCTCCTACAATGAGCAGTTCTTC. The genes are TRBV6-1 and TRBJ2-1, with 7 bases fitting TRBD2. The CDR3 has 15 residues. V was clipped by 7 bases and J by 0 bases; unmatched bases: 6. The germline V gene encodes CDR1 MNHNS and CDR2 SASEGT.

This clonotype was recorded a few times. The V gene is TRBV9, the J gene TRBJ2-7; tentatively, D is TRBD2 (6 bases). The CDR3 runs 15 residues. Trimming shortened V by 0 bases and J by 0 bases, and 10 bases separated the two germline ends. Per the germline V gene, CDR1 is SGDLS and CDR2 is YYNGEE. This CDR3 is CASSVDGGVSYEQYF. The CDR3 nucleotides are TGTGCCAGCAGCGTAGATGGCGGGGTCTCCTACGAGCAGTACTTC.

The chain links TRBV5-6 to TRBJ2-7, with a tentative D call TRBD1 (6 bases). CDR3 length: 16 residues. Trimming pared 3 bases from V and 0 bases from J, leaving 16 bases between. The germline gives CDR1 SGHDT, CDR2 YYEEEE. The CDR3 DNA sequence: TGTGCCAGCAGCTCGTCTCCAGGGGACATCTCCTACGAGCAGTACTTC. It encodes CASSSSPGDISYEQYF. The whole variable domain, filled in from reference TRBV5-6 and TRBJ2-7, reads DAGVTQSPTHLIKTRGQQVTLRCSPKSGHDTVSWYQQALGQGPQFIFQYYEEEERQRGNFPDRFSGHQFPNYSSELNVNALLLGDSALYLCASSSSPGDISYEQYFGPGTRLTVT.